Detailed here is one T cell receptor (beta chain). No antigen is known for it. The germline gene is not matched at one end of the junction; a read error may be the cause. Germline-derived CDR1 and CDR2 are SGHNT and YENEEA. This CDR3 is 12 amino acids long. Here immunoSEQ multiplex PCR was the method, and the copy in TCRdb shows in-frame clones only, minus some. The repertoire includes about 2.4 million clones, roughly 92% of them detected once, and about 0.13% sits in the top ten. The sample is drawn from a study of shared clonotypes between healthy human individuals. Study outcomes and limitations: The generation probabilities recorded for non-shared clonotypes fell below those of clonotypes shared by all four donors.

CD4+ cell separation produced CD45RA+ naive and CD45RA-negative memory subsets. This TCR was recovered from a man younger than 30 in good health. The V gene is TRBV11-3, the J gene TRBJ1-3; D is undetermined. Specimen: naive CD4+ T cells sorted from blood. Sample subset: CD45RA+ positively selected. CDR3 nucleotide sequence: TGTGCCTGCAGGAGATCCGGAAACACCATATATTTT. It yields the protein CACRRSGNTIYF.